The source of this T cell receptor beta chain is a study of blood T cell repertoires in COVID-19 (dated by TCRdb to 2018 to 2020). Regarding the complete study: The collaborator samples originated in the United States, Italy and Spain and spanned the acute and convalescent phases of COVID-19. The material from the prospective study consisted of cDNA or gDNA derived from T cells, B-cell-depleted T cells, or PBMCs. The dataset comprised deeply sampled blood TCRbeta repertoires from subjects exposed to, actively infected with, or recovered from COVID-19. The repertoires were released in a freely available public database meant as a resource for research on the immune response to SARS-CoV-2. Samples came from the ongoing ImmuneRACE study (first 160 participants) plus 1,254 subjects from 6 global collaborators. Sample metadata almost always included a de-identified subject ID, COVID-19 status, age in years and sex. Where available, HLA class I and class II types were obtained from metadata supplied by the sample provider rather than from assay-based typing. Overall results and qualifications from the work: The amount of clinical and demographic metadata varied by source and participant and was provided uncurated.

Each collaborating institution followed its own protocols to collect whole blood in K2EDTA tubes. For TCRbeta analysis, collaborators shipped samples in one of three forms: frozen whole blood, isolated PBMCs, or DNA extracted from either of those sample types. The CDR3 covers 13 residues, taking in both the cysteine and the phenylalanine. The germline V gene specifies SQVTM as CDR1 and ANQGSEA as CDR2. About this clone: Its specific antigen is unknown. The DNA is left out, because the CDR3 cannot be placed on it with certainty; the CDR3 is given as TCRdb lists it.

TCRbeta CDR3 regions were amplified from genomic DNA using the immunoSEQ Assay, a bias-controlled multiplex PCR. The study's own analysis went as follows. Nucleated cell counts per sample were estimated from amplification of reference gene primers within the assay. To quantify the absolute abundance of each unique TCRbeta CDR3 rearrangement, sequence reads were collapsed and filtered. Productive Simpson clonality was computed per sample as the square root of Simpson's diversity index over productive rearrangements. This is the immuneACCESS table as TCRdb keeps it, with only in-frame sequences that have V and J called. A part of the clones is gone; compared with another copy, unresolved V genes explain less than half, and the rest is unexplained. V and J calls and clone size are those listed in that table; D and trimming were worked out from the DNA. Present in this sample are 80,000 or so clones, 70% to 85% of which were seen just once. The ten biggest clones cover less than 7.5% of the sample.

This TCR was recovered from a man between 50 and 59 years old with active or convalescent COVID-19. The sample consisted of peripheral blood. The rearranged segments are TRBV29-1 and TRBJ2-7; the D call of TRBD1 is as the table states it, not checked on the DNA. The CDR3 is CSVVGTGSSEWYF.